These 30 T cell receptor beta chains came from one sample sequenced in a study of vaccination and CD4 T cells after COVID-19. MiXCR, run by TCRdb on the PCR reads, gives a single entry per CDR3 protein. The table records some 33,000 distinct CDR3 sequences, 36% of them present only once. Time point reported: late sampling 161 to 241 days after vaccination in three convalescent patients. The input for sequencing was CD4+ T cells from blood, taken about 7 months after SARS-CoV-2 vaccination. The receptors were gathered from a human donor who had recovered from COVID-19.

As regards this clonotype: It is likely a read error, because the conserved phenylalanine at the end of the CDR3 is missing. J is TRBJ2-1 and V is TRBV10-2, with 7 bases lining up with TRBD2. J lost 5 bases, V lost 6 bases, and 10 bases had no gene match. The CDR3 sequence is 15 residues long. In germline, CDR1 is WSHSY, CDR2 SAAADI. The CDR3 is CASRGQREHDNEQFL. As DNA, the CDR3 is TGCGCCAGCAGAGGGCAGCGGGAACATGACAATGAGCAGTTCCTC.

This chain links TRBV10-3 with TRBJ2-1, with 7 bases identical to TRBD2. Trimming took 9 bases from V and 3 from J; bases not matched to a gene: 11. The CDR3 runs 15 residues. CDR1 ENHRY and CDR2 SYGVKD come from the germline V gene. CDR3 residues: CAIGAPRGSYNEQFF. CDR3 DNA sequence: TGTGCCATAGGAGCCCCACGCGGGAGCTACAATGAGCAGTTCTTC.

This sequence joins TRBV25-1 and TRBJ2-3; either TRBD1 or TRBD2 may fit D (7 bases each). Germline V gene lookup returns CDR1 MGHDK and CDR2 SYGVNS. The CDR3 totals 15 residues. Trimming pared 5 bases from V and 4 bases from J, leaving 16 bases between. CDR3 region: CASSLSGGGADTQYF. The CDR3 region has the DNA TGTGCCAGCAGTTTATCAGGGGGAGGGGCAGATACGCAGTATTTT. Together with reference TRBV25-1 and TRBJ2-3, the CDR3 gives the full variable domain: EADIYQTPRYLVIGTGKKITLECSQTMGHDKMYWYQQDPGMELHLIHYSYGVNSTEKGDLSSESTVSRIRTEHFPLTLESARPSHTSQYLCASSLSGGGADTQYFGPGTRLTVL.

In this sample, this clonotype turned up a few times. The V call is TRBV19, the J call TRBJ1-6, with no clear D. V lost 6 bases to trimming and J lost 0 bases, with 12 bases between them. Germline CDR1 and CDR2: LNHDA and SQIVND (reference sequence). This CDR3 has 16 residues. The CDR3 protein is CASRRRESSYNSPLHF. The CDR3 region has the DNA TGTGCCAGTAGAAGAAGGGAAAGCTCCTATAATTCACCCCTCCACTTT.

The chain links TRBV20-1 to TRBJ1-4, with D possibly being TRBD1 (5 bases). CDR3 length: 14 amino acids. The germline CDR1 and CDR2 sequences are DFQATT and SNEGSKA (reference sequence). V shed 0 bases and J shed 8 bases, with 13 bases lying between them. Written as DNA, the CDR3 is TGCAGTGCTAGAGATATCAGGGCTCGAGAAAAACTGTTTTTT. This translates into CSARDIRAREKLFF.

This clonotype came up a few times. V gene TRBV28 combines with J gene TRBJ1-5; TRBD1 is a possible D gene (6 bases). This CDR3 spans 13 amino acids. The germline V gene encodes CDR1 MDHEN and CDR2 SYDVKM. The V and J ends lost 6 bases and 9 bases respectively, with 15 bases between them. Here the CDR3 reads CASRPQGFGPQHF. The CDR3 DNA follows: TGTGCCAGCAGGCCTCAGGGGTTCGGGCCCCAGCATTTT.

The gene calls are TRBV6-5 and TRBJ2-7; TRBD2 aligns across 11 bases. Germline V CDR1 and CDR2: MNHEY, SVGAGI. This CDR3 spans 18 amino acids. The V segment lost 2 bases and the J segment 3 bases; nucleotides outside the gene matches: 12. The CDR3 reads CASSYVLAGGPAYYEQYF. The CDR3 nucleotides are TGTGCCAGCAGTTACGTGCTAGCGGGAGGCCCAGCTTACTACGAGCAGTACTTC.

The rearrangement links TRBV2 to TRBJ2-3, with 12 bases identical to TRBD2. Trimming cost V 6 bases and J 2 bases; bases outside gene matches: 3. Per germline, CDR1 SNHLY and CDR2 FYNNEI. The CDR3 has 15 residues. The CDR3 loop reads CASSGTSGLTDTQYF. The CDR3 region has the DNA TGTGCCAGCAGCGGGACTAGCGGGCTCACAGATACGCAGTATTTT.

The chain employs TRBV6-1 and TRBJ2-7; tentative D call: TRBD2 (6 bases). V lost 6 bases, J lost 0 bases, and 12 bases lay in between. The CDR3 spans 14 residues. Germline CDR1 reads MNHNS; CDR2 reads SASEGT. The DNA of the CDR3 is TGTGCCAGCAGAGGACCCGGGGGCTCCTACGAGCAGTACTTC. Its translation: CASRGPGGSYEQYF.

The chain links TRBV29-1 to TRBJ2-7; the D gene is possibly TRBD2 (6 bases). Germline CDR1 and CDR2: SQVTM and ANQGSEA. The CDR3 has 13 amino acids. Trimming pared 5 bases from V and 1 base from J, leaving 12 bases between. The CDR3 loop reads CSVSRDWSYEQYF. CDR3 nucleotides: TGCAGCGTTAGTCGGGACTGGTCCTACGAGCAGTACTTC.

The chain uses TRBV4-1 and TRBJ2-1, with D maybe TRBD2 (5 bases). V lost 4 bases to trimming and J lost 0 bases, with 13 bases between them. Germline loops: CDR1 MGHRA, CDR2 YSYEKL. There are 16 residues in the CDR3. The CDR3 region is CASSPVEGSSYNEQFF. CDR3 DNA: TGCGCCAGCAGCCCGGTCGAGGGAAGCTCCTACAATGAGCAGTTCTTC.

The V and J genes are TRBV5-1 and TRBJ1-6; D remains unclear. Germline CDR1 SGHRS, CDR2 YFSETQ. CDR3 size: 14 residues. The V end was cut by 1 base, the J end by 7 bases, with 9 bases between. The CDR3 spells CASSLRASNSPLHF. CDR3 in DNA: TGCGCCAGCAGCTTGAGGGCCTCAAATTCACCCCTCCACTTT.

This clonotype showed up just a few times. The rearrangement links TRBV6-1 to TRBJ1-2, with D uncertain. V lost 4 bases to trimming and J lost 5 bases, with 8 bases between them. Germline CDR1 MNHNS, CDR2 SASEGT. This CDR3 has 12 residues. The CDR3, as DNA: TGTGCCAGCAGTGCCGTTAGGTATGGCTACACCTTC. Amino acid sequence: CASSAVRYGYTF.

The genes are TRBV7-2 and TRBJ2-5; the D is unclear. This CDR3 is 14 amino acids long. CDR1 and CDR2 from the germline V gene are SGHTA and FQGNSA. V was pared by 8 bases and J by 1 base, with 14 bases between. The CDR3 DNA follows: TGTGCCAGCCAACGAACAGAGGCCCAAGAGACCCAGTACTTC. This encodes CASQRTEAQETQYF.

This clonotype was observed a few times. V is TRBV7-2 and J is TRBJ2-5; D not certain. CDR3 length: 13 amino acids. Germline-derived CDR1 and CDR2 are SGHTA and FQGNSA. V was pared by 2 bases and J by 4 bases, with 8 bases between. CDR3 sequence (DNA): TGTGCCAGCAGCTTAAATTTTGCAGAGACCCAGTACTTC. Its translation: CASSLNFAETQYF.

V and J are TRBV6-5 and TRBJ1-3; no clear D gene. Germline CDR1 MNHEY, CDR2 SVGAGI. The CDR3 runs to 15 residues. Trimming stripped 2 bases from V and 1 base from J, with 9 bases between. As DNA, the CDR3 is TGTGCCAGCAGTTACAGGGTGTCTTCTGGAAACACCATATATTTT. Amino acids: CASSYRVSSGNTIYF.

The rearrangement joins TRBV6-4 to TRBJ2-3; the D gene could be TRBD1 or TRBD2 (5 bases each). The germline gives CDR1 MRHNA, CDR2 SNTAGT. V lost 3 bases to trimming and J lost 2 bases, with 12 bases between them. The CDR3 runs 15 residues. The CDR3 DNA reads as TGTGCCAGCAGTGATGGGCAGGGACCCACAGATACGCAGTATTTT. This sequence encodes CASSDGQGPTDTQYF.

In nucleotides, the CDR3 is TGCAGTGCTAACGGAGGGACACCATCCACCGGGGAGCTGTTTTTT. Protein product: CSANGGTPSTGELFF. This chain joins TRBV20-1 and TRBJ2-2, with D perhaps matching TRBD1 or TRBD2 (6 bases each). V was shortened by 4 bases and J by 4 bases, with 16 bases between the two germline ends. The germline V gene encodes CDR1 DFQATT and CDR2 SNEGSKA (reference sequence). This CDR3 region has 15 residues.

This chain uses TRBV27 with TRBJ1-6; D uncertain. The ends were cut back, 3 bases at V and 10 bases at J, with 19 bases in the middle. This CDR3 is built from 16 residues. Germline CDR1 reads MNHEY; CDR2 reads SMNVEV (reference sequence). The CDR3 sequence is CASSFSDSTHSSPLHF. CDR3 coding DNA: TGTGCCAGCAGTTTTTCGGACTCAACTCACTCCTCACCCCTCCACTTT.

The chain couples TRBV6-1 to TRBJ1-5; TRBD1 is a possible D gene (6 bases). Trimming stripped 6 bases from V and 5 bases from J, with 11 bases between. Germline V gene data show CDR1 as MNHNS and CDR2 as SASEGT. The CDR3 extends over 13 amino acids. The chain's CDR3 is CASRRQVDQPQHF. The CDR3 bases are TGTGCCAGCAGACGACAGGTTGATCAGCCCCAGCATTTT.

This clonotype has just a few counts. J is TRBJ2-7 and V is TRBV7-9; 13 nucleotides match TRBD2. With 4 bases clipped from V and 3 bases from J, the junction kept 3 bases outside the gene matches. CDR1 and CDR2 (germline): SEHNR, FQNEAQ (reference sequence). This CDR3 comprises 15 residues. The chain's CDR3 is CASSSRTSGSYEQYF. CDR3 bases: TGTGCCAGCAGCTCCCGGACTAGCGGGAGCTACGAGCAGTACTTC. Combining the CDR3 with reference TRBV7-9 and TRBJ2-7 gives the whole variable domain DTGVSQNPRHKITKRGQNVTFRCDPISEHNRLYWYRQTLGQGPEFLTYFQNEAQLEKSRLLSDRFSAERPKGSFSTLEIQRTEQGDSAMYLCASSSRTSGSYEQYFGPGTRLTVT.

Only a few counts were recorded for this clonotype. V usage is TRBV28 and J usage is TRBJ1-2; D is ambiguous. CDR3 length: 13 residues. The germline gives CDR1 MDHEN, CDR2 SYDVKM. Trimming took 7 bases from V and 2 from J, leaving 11 bases between them. CDR3 region: CASTPYANYGYTF. The CDR3 DNA sequence: TGTGCCAGCACCCCCTACGCCAACTATGGCTACACCTTC.

The rearrangement joins TRBV27 to TRBJ2-7; a weak D match, TRBD1 (5 bases). Looked up from germline, CDR1 is MNHEY and CDR2 is SMNVEV (reference sequence). This CDR3 region has 14 residues. V gave up 6 bases and J gave up 3 bases, with 15 bases separating them. The CDR3 loop reads CASSQTEKLYEQYF. CDR3 DNA: TGTGCCAGCAGCCAGACAGAGAAACTCTACGAGCAGTACTTC.

The chain employs TRBV6-1 and TRBJ2-7; perhaps TRBD1 as D (6 bases). Germline V gene data show CDR1 as MNHNS and CDR2 as SASEGT. This CDR3 spans 14 amino acids. Deletions cut 6 bases from V and 5 bases from J, with 17 bases between. CDR3 region: CASRINRESHEQYF. The CDR3 DNA reads TGTGCCAGCAGGATAAACAGGGAAAGCCACGAGCAGTACTTC.

The chain employs TRBV7-6 and TRBJ2-3; unclear D gene. The CDR3 spans 16 residues. CDR1 and CDR2 from the germline V gene are SGHVS and FNYEAQ. V lost 1 base to trimming and J lost 1 base, with 12 bases between them. Written as DNA, the CDR3 is TGTGCCAGCAGCTTAGAGTGGATGGGCGGCACAGATACGCAGTATTTT. Amino acid sequence: CASSLEWMGGTDTQYF.

The V and J genes are TRBV20-1 and TRBJ2-7; 13 nucleotides agree with TRBD2. CDR3 length equals 15 residues. Germline loops: CDR1 DFQATT, CDR2 SNEGSKA (reference sequence). The CDR3 DNA reads TGCAGCGGGACTAGCGGGATACTCACCTCCTACGAGCAGTACTTC. Amino acid sequence: CSGTSGILTSYEQYF.

The CDR3 nucleotides are TGTGCCAGCAGTGACGCGGGAGGCACAGATACGCAGTATTTT. It translates to CASSDAGGTDTQYF. J is TRBJ2-3 and V is TRBV6-4; TRBD2 matches at 7 bases. J gave up 1 base and V 2 bases, and 0 bases lay outside the gene matches. The CDR3 is made up of 14 amino acids. CDR1 MRHNA and CDR2 SNTAGT come from the germline V gene.

The gene calls are TRBV28 and TRBJ1-1, with D hard to call. The CDR3 extends over 13 amino acids. CDR1 and CDR2 (germline): MDHEN, SYDVKM. V was pared by 6 bases and J by 3 bases, with 11 bases between. CDR3: CASSLQVYTEAFF. The CDR3 DNA follows: TGTGCCAGCAGCCTCCAGGTCTACACTGAAGCTTTCTTT. The full variable domain, rest sourced from reference TRBV28 and TRBJ1-1, is DVKVTQSSRYLVKRTGEKVFLECVQDMDHENMFWYRQDPGLGLRLIYFSYDVKMKEKGDIPEGYSVSREKKERFSLILESASTNQTSMYLCASSLQVYTEAFFGQGTRLTVV.

V gene TRBV20-1 combines with J gene TRBJ2-1, with 7 bases identical to TRBD2. Germline V gene lookup returns CDR1 DFQATT and CDR2 SNEGSKA (reference sequence). The J segment lost 10 bases and the V segment lost 3 bases, leaving 12 bases of the junction unmatched. This CDR3 is 14 amino acids long. The CDR3 sequence: CSASRQRGAGEQFF. CDR3 coding DNA: TGCAGTGCTAGCCGCCAGCGGGGAGCGGGAGAGCAGTTCTTC.

This clonotype was detected only a few times. The chain uses TRBV27 and TRBJ1-1, with TRBD1 matching 9 bases. Germline-derived CDR1 and CDR2 are MNHEY and SMNVEV (reference sequence). The length of the CDR3 is 16 residues. Trimming at V came to 3 bases and at J to 4 bases, leaving 9 bases not matched to a gene. DNA of the CDR3: TGTGCCAGCAGTTTTTCCACAGGGGGCGCGGGCACTGAAGCTTTCTTT. Its translation: CASSFSTGGAGTEAFF.